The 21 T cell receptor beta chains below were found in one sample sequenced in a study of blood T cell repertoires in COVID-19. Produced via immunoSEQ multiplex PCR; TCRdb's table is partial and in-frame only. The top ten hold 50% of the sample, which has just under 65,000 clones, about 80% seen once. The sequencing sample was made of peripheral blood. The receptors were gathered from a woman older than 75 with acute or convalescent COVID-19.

The CDR3 reads CASSPGGLEGYTF. The CDR3 DNA reads as TGTGCCAGCTCACCAGGAGGGTTGGAGGGCTACACCTTC. The gene calls are TRBV18 and TRBJ1-2; D remains unclear. V gave up 2 bases and J gave up 8 bases, with 12 bases separating them. This CDR3 spans 13 amino acids. Germline V gene data show CDR1 as KGHSH and CDR2 as LQKENI. The entire variable domain, with the rest obtained from reference TRBV18 and TRBJ1-2, is as follows: NAGVMQNPRHLVRRRGQEARLRCSPMKGHSHVYWYRQLPEEGLKFMVYLQKENIIDESGMPKERFSAEFPKEGPSILRIQQVVRGDSAAYFCASSPGGLEGYTFGSGTRLTVV.

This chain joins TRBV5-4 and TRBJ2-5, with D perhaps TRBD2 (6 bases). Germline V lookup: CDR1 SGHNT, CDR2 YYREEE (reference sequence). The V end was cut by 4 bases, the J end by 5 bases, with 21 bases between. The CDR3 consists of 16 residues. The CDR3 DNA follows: TGTGCCAGCAGCGGGGCCGGGACTGCCGGTCGGGAGACCCAGTACTTC. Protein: CASSGAGTAGRETQYF. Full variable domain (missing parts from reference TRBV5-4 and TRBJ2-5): ETGVTQSPTHLIKTRGQQVTLRCSSQSGHNTVSWYQQALGQGPQFIFQYYREEENGRGNFPPRFSGLQFPNYSSELNVNALELDDSALYLCASSGAGTAGRETQYFGPGTRLLVL.

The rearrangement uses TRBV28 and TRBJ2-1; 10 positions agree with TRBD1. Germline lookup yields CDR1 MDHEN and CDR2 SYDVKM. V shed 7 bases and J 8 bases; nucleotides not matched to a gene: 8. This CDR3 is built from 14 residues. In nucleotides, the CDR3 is TGTGCCAGCATTCCCGGGACAGGGGCCCATGAGCAGTTCTTC. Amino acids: CASIPGTGAHEQFF.

The CDR3 sequence: CASTPPEETEAFF. For the CDR3, the DNA is TGTGCCAGCACCCCCCCGGAGGAGACTGAAGCTTTCTTT. The chain combines TRBV28 with TRBJ1-1; D not resolved. The CDR3 consists of 13 residues. From germline, CDR1 is MDHEN and CDR2 SYDVKM. The V and J ends lost 7 bases and 5 bases respectively, with 14 bases between them.

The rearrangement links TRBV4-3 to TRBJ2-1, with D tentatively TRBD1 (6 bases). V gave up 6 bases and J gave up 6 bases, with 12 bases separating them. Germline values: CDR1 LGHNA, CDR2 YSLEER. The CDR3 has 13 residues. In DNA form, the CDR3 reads TGCGCCAGCAGTTGGACAGAAGGCAATGAGCAGTTCTTC. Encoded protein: CASSWTEGNEQFF.

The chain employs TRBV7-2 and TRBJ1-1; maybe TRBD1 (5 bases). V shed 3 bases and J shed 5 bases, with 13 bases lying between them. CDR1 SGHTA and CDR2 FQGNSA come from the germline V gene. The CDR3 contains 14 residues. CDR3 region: CASSFGRVKTEAFF. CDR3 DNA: TGTGCCAGCAGCTTTGGCAGGGTCAAGACTGAAGCTTTCTTT. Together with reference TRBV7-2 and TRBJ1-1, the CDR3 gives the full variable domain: GAGVSQSPSNKVTEKGKDVELRCDPISGHTALYWYRQSLGQGLEFLIYFQGNSAPDKSGLPSDRFSAERTGGSVSTLTIQRTQQEDSAVYLCASSFGRVKTEAFFGQGTRLTVV.

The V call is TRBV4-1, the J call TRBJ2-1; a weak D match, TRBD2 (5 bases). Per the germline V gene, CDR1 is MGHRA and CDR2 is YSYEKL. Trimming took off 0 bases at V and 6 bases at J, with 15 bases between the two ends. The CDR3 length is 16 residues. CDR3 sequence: CASSQDAAWLANEQFF. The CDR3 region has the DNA TGCGCCAGCAGCCAAGATGCTGCATGGCTAGCCAATGAGCAGTTCTTC.

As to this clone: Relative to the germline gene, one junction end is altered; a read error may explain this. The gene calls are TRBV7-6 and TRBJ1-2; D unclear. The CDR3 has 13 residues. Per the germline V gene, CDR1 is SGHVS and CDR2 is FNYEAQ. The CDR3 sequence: CASSLDSNYGYTF. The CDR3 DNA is TGTGCCAGCAGCTTAGATTCTAATTATGGCTACACCTTC.

This CDR3 reads CASSPYSEGDRFF. CDR3 bases: TGTGCCAGCAGCCCCTACTCCGAAGGGGATCGGTTCTTC. The rearrangement uses TRBV9 and TRBJ2-1; perhaps TRBD1 as D (5 bases). Germline CDR1 SGDLS, CDR2 YYNGEE. V lost 4 bases, J lost 15 bases, and 20 bases lay in between. The length of the CDR3 is 13 residues.

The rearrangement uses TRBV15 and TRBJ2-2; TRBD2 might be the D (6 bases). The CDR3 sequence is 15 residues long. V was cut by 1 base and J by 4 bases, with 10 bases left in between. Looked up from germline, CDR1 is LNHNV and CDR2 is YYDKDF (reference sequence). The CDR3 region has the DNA TGTGCCACCAGCAGAGGAGGGAGGTTCACCGGGGAGCTGTTTTTT. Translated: CATSRGGRFTGELFF. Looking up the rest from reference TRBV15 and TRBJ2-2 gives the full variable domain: DAMVIQNPRYQVTQFGKPVTLSCSQTLNHNVMYWYQQKSSQAPKLLFHYYDKDFNNEADTPDNFQSRRPNTSFCFLDIRSPGLGDTAMYLCATSRGGRFTGELFFGEGSRLTVL.

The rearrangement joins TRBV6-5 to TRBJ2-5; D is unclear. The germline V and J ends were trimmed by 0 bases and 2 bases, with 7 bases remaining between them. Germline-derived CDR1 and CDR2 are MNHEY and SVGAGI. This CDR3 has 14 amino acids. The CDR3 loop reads CASSYSYLQETQYF. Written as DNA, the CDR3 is TGTGCCAGCAGTTACTCGTACCTACAAGAGACCCAGTACTTC.

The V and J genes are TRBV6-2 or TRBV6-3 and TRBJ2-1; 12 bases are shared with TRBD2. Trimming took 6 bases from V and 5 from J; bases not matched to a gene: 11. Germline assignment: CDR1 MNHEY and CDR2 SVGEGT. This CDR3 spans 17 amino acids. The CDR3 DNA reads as TGTGCCAGCAGCGGACTAGCGGGGTCACGGGCACACAATGAGCAGTTCTTC. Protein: CASSGLAGSRAHNEQFF.

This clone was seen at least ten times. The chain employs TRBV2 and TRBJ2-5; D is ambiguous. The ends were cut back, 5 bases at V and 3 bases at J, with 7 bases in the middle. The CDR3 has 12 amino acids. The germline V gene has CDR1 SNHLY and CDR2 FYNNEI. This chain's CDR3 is CASSYTEETQYF. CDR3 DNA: TGTGCCAGCAGTTACACCGAAGAGACCCAGTACTTC.

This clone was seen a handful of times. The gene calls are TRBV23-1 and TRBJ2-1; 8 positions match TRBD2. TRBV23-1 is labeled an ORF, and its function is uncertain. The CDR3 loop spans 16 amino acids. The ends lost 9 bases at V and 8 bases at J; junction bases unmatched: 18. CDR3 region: CARNDPGRACGDEQFF. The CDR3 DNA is TGCGCCAGAAATGATCCCGGGAGGGCCTGTGGGGATGAGCAGTTCTTC.

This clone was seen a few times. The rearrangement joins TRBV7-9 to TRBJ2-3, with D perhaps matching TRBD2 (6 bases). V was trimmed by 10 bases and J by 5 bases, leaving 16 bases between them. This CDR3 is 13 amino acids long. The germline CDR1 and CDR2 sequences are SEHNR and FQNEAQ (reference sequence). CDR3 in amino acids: CAIVEGGGDTQYF. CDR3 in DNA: TGTGCCATCGTTGAGGGAGGTGGAGATACGCAGTATTTT.

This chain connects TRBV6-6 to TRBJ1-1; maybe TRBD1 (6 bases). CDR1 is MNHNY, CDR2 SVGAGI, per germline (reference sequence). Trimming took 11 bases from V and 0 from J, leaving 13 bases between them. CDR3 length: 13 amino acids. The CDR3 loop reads CAGLDRLNTEAFF. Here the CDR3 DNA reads TGTGCCGGGCTGGACAGACTGAACACTGAAGCTTTCTTT.

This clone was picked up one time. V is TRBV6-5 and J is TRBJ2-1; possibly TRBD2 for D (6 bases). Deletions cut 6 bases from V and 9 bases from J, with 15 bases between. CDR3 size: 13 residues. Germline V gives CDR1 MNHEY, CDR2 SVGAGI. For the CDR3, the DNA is TGTGCCAGCAGCGCGGGAACAACCAGTGAGCAGTTCTTC. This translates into CASSAGTTSEQFF.

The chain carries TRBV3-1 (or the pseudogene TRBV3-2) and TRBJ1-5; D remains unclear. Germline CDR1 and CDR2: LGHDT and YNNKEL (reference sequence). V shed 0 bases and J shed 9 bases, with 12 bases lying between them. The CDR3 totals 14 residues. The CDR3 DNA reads TGTGCCAGCAGCCAAGATAGAGGTATCGGGCCCCAGCATTTT. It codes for CASSQDRGIGPQHF.

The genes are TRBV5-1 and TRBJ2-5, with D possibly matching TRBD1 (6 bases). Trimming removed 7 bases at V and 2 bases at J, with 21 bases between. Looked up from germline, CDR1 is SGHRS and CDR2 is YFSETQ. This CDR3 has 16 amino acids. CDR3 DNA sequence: TGCGCCAGCCGAAGCCTGGGGGCTATGGGTCAAGAGACCCAGTACTTC. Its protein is CASRSLGAMGQETQYF.

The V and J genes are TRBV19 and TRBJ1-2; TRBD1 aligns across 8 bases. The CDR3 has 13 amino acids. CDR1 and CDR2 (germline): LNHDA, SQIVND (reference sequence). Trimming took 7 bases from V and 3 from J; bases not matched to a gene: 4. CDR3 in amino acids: CASTQDRDYGYTF. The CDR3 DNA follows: TGTGCCAGTACCCAGGACAGGGACTATGGCTACACCTTC. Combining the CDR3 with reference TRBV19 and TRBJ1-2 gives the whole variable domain DGGITQSPKYLFRKEGQNVTLSCEQNLNHDAMYWYRQDPGQGLRLIYYSQIVNDFQKGDIAEGYSVSREKKESFPLTVTSAQKNPTAFYLCASTQDRDYGYTFGSGTRLTVV.

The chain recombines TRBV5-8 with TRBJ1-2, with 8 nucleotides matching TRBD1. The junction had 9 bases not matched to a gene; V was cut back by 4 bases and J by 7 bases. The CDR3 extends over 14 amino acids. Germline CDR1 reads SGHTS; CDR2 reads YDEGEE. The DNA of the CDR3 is TGTGCCAGCAGCCCCCCCCAGGGGGCGTTTGGCTACACCTTC. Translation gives CASSPPQGAFGYTF.